Below are 14 T cell receptor beta chains sequenced from a single sample in a study of T cell responses to AZD1222 COVID-19 vaccine. The assay was immunoSEQ multiplex PCR, and TCRdb's table has in-frame clones only and misses some. Of approximately 90,000 clones in the sample, just over 90% were seen once. Material: peripheral blood, obtained on day 0 of AZD1222 vaccination. The receptors shown here come from an adult in good health.

The chain has TRBV11-2 and TRBJ2-7, with D perhaps TRBD2 (5 bases). Trimming stripped 4 bases from V and 0 bases from J, with 10 bases between. From germline, CDR1 is SGHAT and CDR2 FQNNGV. The CDR3 totals 14 residues. The CDR3 loop reads CASSYTGVSYEQYF. DNA for the CDR3: TGTGCCAGCAGCTACACCGGGGTCTCCTACGAGCAGTACTTC.

This CDR3 reads CASSEGVGSYEQYF. Here the CDR3 DNA reads TGTGCCAGCAGTGAAGGCGTGGGCTCCTACGAGCAGTACTTC. The V gene is TRBV2, the J gene TRBJ2-7, with unresolved D. Germline CDR1 and CDR2: SNHLY and FYNNEI. The CDR3 runs 14 residues. The V end lost 1 base, the J end lost 0 bases, and 7 bases lay between the germline ends.

This chain links TRBV6-7 with TRBJ1-3; no reliable D call. TRBV6-7 is an ORF, with its function uncertain. The CDR3 is made up of 12 amino acids. Deletions cut 5 bases from V and 5 bases from J, with 7 bases between. This chain's CDR3 is CASSHLRNTIYF. CDR3 DNA sequence: TGTGCCAGCAGTCATTTGCGAAACACCATATATTTT.

The chain couples TRBV29-1 to TRBJ1-2; D remains ambiguous. V was shortened by 3 bases and J by 8 bases, with 7 bases between the two germline ends. This CDR3 region has 10 residues. Germline V gene sequence: CDR1 SQVTM, CDR2 ANQGSEA. The CDR3 DNA reads TGCAGCGTTGAGCATACCGGCTACACCTTC. Amino acids: CSVEHTGYTF.

The chain carries TRBV5-1 and TRBJ2-7; TRBD2 is a possible D gene (5 bases). The CDR3 runs 18 residues. V lost 0 bases and J 0 bases, leaving 19 bases between the germline ends. Germline V gene lookup returns CDR1 SGHRS and CDR2 YFSETQ. The CDR3 sequence is CASSLAGGRSLSSYEQYF. CDR3 sequence (DNA): TGCGCCAGCAGCTTGGCCGGAGGTCGATCCCTTAGCTCCTACGAGCAGTACTTC. The full variable domain, in which reference TRBV5-1 and TRBJ2-7 provide the parts outside the CDR3, is KAGVTQTPRYLIKTRGQQVTLSCSPISGHRSVSWYQQTPGQGLQFLFEYFSETQRNKGNFPGRFSGRQFSNSRSEMNVSTLELGDSALYLCASSLAGGRSLSSYEQYFGPGTRLTVT.

The chain uses TRBV15 and TRBJ2-1; D may correspond to TRBD1 or TRBD2 (6 bases each). Germline values: CDR1 LNHNV, CDR2 YYDKDF (reference sequence). CDR3 length equals 16 residues. Trimming pared 2 bases from V and 4 bases from J, leaving 15 bases between. The CDR3 is CATSRQGPGTYNEQFF. In DNA form, the CDR3 reads TGTGCCACCAGCAGACAGGGGCCCGGGACTTACAATGAGCAGTTCTTC.

DNA of the CDR3: TGTGCCTGGAGTGTCCAGCCCAATCAGCCCCAGCATTTT. This encodes CAWSVQPNQPQHF. The chain recombines TRBV30 with TRBJ1-5; D unresolved. Trimming removed 0 bases at V and 3 bases at J, with 6 bases between. CDR1 and CDR2 (germline): GTSNPN, SVGIG (reference sequence). The CDR3 is 13 residues long. Based on the CDR3 plus reference TRBV30 and TRBJ1-5, the full variable domain is SQTIHQWPATLVQPVGSPLSLECTVEGTSNPNLYWYRQAAGRGLQLLFYSVGIGQISSEVPQNLSASRPQDRQFILSSKKLLLSDSGFYLCAWSVQPNQPQHFGDGTRLSIL.

The V call is TRBV20-1, the J call TRBJ2-1; TRBD1 aligns across 7 bases. CDR3 length: 15 amino acids. The germline V gene encodes CDR1 DFQATT and CDR2 SNEGSKA (reference sequence). V lost 3 bases and J lost 3; bases outside the gene matches: 8. CDR3 nucleotides: TGCAGTGCTAGTTTGGCAGGGGGTCTCTACAATGAGCAGTTCTTC. This sequence encodes CSASLAGGLYNEQFF.

The chain joins TRBV11-2 to TRBJ2-7; D gene ambiguous. The V end was cut by 1 base, the J end by 3 bases, with 4 bases between. The V gene's germline CDR1 is SGHAT and CDR2 FQNNGV. This CDR3 is built from 12 residues. CDR3 DNA sequence: TGTGCCAGCAGCTTAGCACGCTACGAGCAGTACTTC. As protein: CASSLARYEQYF.

The rearrangement uses TRBV6-1 and TRBJ1-1; D gene ambiguous. The germline gives CDR1 MNHNS, CDR2 SASEGT. The length of the CDR3 is 15 residues. The V and J ends lost 2 bases and 0 bases respectively, with 10 bases between them. The DNA of the CDR3 is TGTGCCAGCAGTGAACTCCGCGTGTTGAACACTGAAGCTTTCTTT. It specifies CASSELRVLNTEAFF.

The chain joins TRBV5-6 to TRBJ2-2; D tentatively reads TRBD1 or TRBD2 (6 bases each). This CDR3 is built from 16 residues. Germline-derived CDR1 and CDR2 are SGHDT and YYEEEE. V was pared by 4 bases and J by 1 base, with 14 bases between. The CDR3 here is CASSPGAGVNTGELFF. CDR3 nucleotides: TGTGCCAGCAGCCCGGGGGCAGGGGTGAACACCGGGGAGCTGTTTTTT.

The rearrangement uses TRBV3-1 (or the pseudogene TRBV3-2) and TRBJ1-4, with a possible D match to TRBD1 (5 bases). Germline CDR1 LGHDT, CDR2 YNNKEL (reference sequence). The CDR3 runs to 16 residues. The V end lost 4 bases, the J end lost 0 bases, and 12 bases lay between the germline ends. CDR3 region: CASSPGKTATNEKLFF. As DNA, the CDR3 is TGTGCCAGCAGCCCAGGAAAGACAGCAACTAATGAAAAACTGTTTTTT.

This clone was recorded only once. The chain recombines TRBV5-1 with TRBJ2-1, with no clear D. Trimming removed 0 bases from V and 0 bases from J, with 7 bases in between. This CDR3 comprises 15 residues. Germline lookup yields CDR1 SGHRS and CDR2 YFSETQ. CDR3 sequence: CASSLEGSSYNEQFF. CDR3 bases: TGCGCCAGCAGCTTGGAAGGTAGCTCCTACAATGAGCAGTTCTTC.

The chain has TRBV30 and TRBJ2-4, with no clear D. The V and J ends lost 5 bases and 1 base respectively, with 3 bases between them. CDR1 and CDR2 from the germline V gene are GTSNPN and SVGIG (reference sequence). The CDR3 loop spans 11 amino acids. DNA for the CDR3: TGTGCCTGGGGGGCCAAAAACATTCAGTACTTC. The encoded protein is CAWGAKNIQYF.